Each of the 8 T cell receptor beta chains below was sequenced from the same sample in a study of OX40 agonist ivuxolimab in advanced cancers. Sequenced by immunoSEQ multiplex PCR; TCRdb stores in-frame clones only, minus some. The sample lists over 25,000 clones, roughly four fifths occurring once. Source: CD4+ or CD8+ T cells sorted from blood, taken in a trial of the OX40 agonist ivuxolimab. These receptors were obtained from an adult with an advanced solid tumor such as melanoma, head and neck, liver or kidney cancer.

This rearrangement joins TRBV7-8 to TRBJ2-7; D is perhaps TRBD1 or TRBD2 (5 bases each). From germline, CDR1 is SGHVS and CDR2 FQNEAQ. The germline V and J ends were trimmed by 3 bases and 6 bases, with 9 bases remaining between them. CDR3 size: 12 residues. The CDR3 is CASSFGGSEQYF. The CDR3 DNA reads TGTGCCAGCAGCTTTGGGGGTTCCGAGCAGTACTTC.

This clone was observed at least ten times. V and J are TRBV7-6 and TRBJ2-1, with D possibly TRBD1 on 6 matching bases. The V end lost 1 base, the J end lost 8 bases, and 15 bases lay between the germline ends. The CDR3 extends over 15 amino acids. CDR1 and CDR2 (germline): SGHVS, FNYEAQ. The chain's CDR3 is CASSLDHTGLDEQFF. For the CDR3, the DNA is TGTGCCAGCAGCTTAGACCATACAGGGTTGGATGAGCAGTTCTTC.

The CDR3 coding sequence is TGCGCCAGCAGCTTGGCATCTAGCGGGGGAGTGACAAGGGAGACCCAGTACTTC. It specifies CASSLASSGGVTRETQYF. V and J are TRBV5-1 and TRBJ2-5; 10 bases agree with TRBD2. V shed 0 bases and J 5 bases; nucleotides not matched to a gene: 13. This CDR3 has 18 amino acids. Germline V gene data show CDR1 as SGHRS and CDR2 as YFSETQ.

The chain carries TRBV30 and TRBJ1-1; D is possibly TRBD1 (6 bases). V lost 3 bases and J lost 6, with 17 bases in between. The CDR3 contains 14 residues. CDR1 GTSNPN and CDR2 SVGIG come from the germline V gene (reference sequence). In DNA, the CDR3 is TGTGCCTGGAGAGTCACAGGGTGGGGGGCTGAAGCTTTCTTT. Its translation is CAWRVTGWGAEAFF.

This chain links TRBV21-1 with TRBJ2-7; the table's D gene call, TRBD1, was not cross checked with the DNA. TRBV21-1 is an annotated pseudogene. CDR3 length: 16 amino acids. The CDR3 DNA follows: TGTGCCAGCAGAAAGGGGGGGACAGGGAACCACTACGAGCAGTACTTC. This encodes CASRKGGTGNHYEQYF.

The J gene is TRBJ1-4, the V gene TRBV7-9, with 8 bases fitting TRBD1. Germline CDR1 is SEHNR and CDR2 is FQNEAQ (reference sequence). J was trimmed by 3 bases and V by 3 bases; bases with no gene match: 9. This CDR3 is built from 17 residues. The CDR3 bases are TGTGCCAGCAGCTTTATCCACCTGGGACAGGCTAATGAAAAACTGTTTTTT. This codes for CASSFIHLGQANEKLFF.

The chain recombines TRBV15 with TRBJ1-5; 11 nucleotides agree with TRBD1. The CDR3 has 15 amino acids. Germline V gene data show CDR1 as LNHNV and CDR2 as YYDKDF (reference sequence). The ends lost 1 base at V and 7 bases at J; junction bases unmatched: 3. DNA of the CDR3: TGTGCCACCAGCAGAGCCGGGACAGGGGGACAGCCCCAGCATTTT. This gives the protein CATSRAGTGGQPQHF.

The chain employs TRBV5-1 and TRBJ2-1; a weak D match, TRBD1 (5 bases). This CDR3 spans 14 amino acids. The germline CDR1 and CDR2 sequences are SGHRS and YFSETQ. Between the trimmed V and J ends, which lost 0 bases and 7 bases, there was a span of 11 bases. The CDR3 region has the DNA TGCGCCAGCAGCTTGGGGCCAGGGAAGAATGAGCAGTTCTTC. This translates into CASSLGPGKNEQFF.